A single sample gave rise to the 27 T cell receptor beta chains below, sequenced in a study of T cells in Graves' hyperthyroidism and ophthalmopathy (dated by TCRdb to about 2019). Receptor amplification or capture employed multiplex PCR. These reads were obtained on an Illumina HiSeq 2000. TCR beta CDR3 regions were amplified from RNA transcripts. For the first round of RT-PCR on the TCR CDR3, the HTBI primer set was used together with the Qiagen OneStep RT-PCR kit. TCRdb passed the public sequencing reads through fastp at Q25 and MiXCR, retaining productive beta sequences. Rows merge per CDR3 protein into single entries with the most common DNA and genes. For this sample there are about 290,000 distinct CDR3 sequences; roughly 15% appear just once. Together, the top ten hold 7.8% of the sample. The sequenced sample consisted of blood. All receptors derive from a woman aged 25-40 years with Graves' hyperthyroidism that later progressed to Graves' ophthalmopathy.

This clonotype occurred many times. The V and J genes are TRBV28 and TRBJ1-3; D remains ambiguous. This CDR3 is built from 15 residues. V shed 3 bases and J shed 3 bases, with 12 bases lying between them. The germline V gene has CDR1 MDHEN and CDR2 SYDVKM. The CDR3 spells CASSLSGGDGNTIYF. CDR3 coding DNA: TGTGCCAGCAGTTTGTCAGGAGGTGATGGAAACACCATATATTTT.

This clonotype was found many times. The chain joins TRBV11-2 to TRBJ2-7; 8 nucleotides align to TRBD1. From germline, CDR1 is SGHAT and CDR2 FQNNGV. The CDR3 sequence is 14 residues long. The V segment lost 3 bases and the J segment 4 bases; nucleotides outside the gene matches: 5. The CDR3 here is CASSLAGGVYEQYF. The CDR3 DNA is TGTGCCAGCAGCTTGGCAGGGGGCGTTTACGAGCAGTACTTC.

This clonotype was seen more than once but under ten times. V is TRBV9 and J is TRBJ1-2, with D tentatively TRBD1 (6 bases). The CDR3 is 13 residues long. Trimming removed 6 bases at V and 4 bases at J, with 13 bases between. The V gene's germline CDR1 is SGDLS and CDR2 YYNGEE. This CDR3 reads CASTRWGAYGYTF. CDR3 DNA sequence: TGTGCCAGCACCCGTTGGGGGGCCTATGGCTACACCTTC.

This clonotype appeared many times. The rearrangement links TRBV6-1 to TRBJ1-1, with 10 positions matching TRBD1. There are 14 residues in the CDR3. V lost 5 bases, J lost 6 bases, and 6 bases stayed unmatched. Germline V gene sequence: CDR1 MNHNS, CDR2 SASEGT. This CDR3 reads CASSWGTGVSEAFF. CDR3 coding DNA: TGTGCCAGCAGTTGGGGGACAGGGGTCTCTGAAGCTTTCTTT.

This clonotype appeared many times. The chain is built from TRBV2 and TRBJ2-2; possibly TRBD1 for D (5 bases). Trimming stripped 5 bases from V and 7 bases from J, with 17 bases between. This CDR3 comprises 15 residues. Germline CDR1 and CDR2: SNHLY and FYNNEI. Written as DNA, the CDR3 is TGTGCCAGCAGTAATAGTCCAGGGCAGGGCGGGGAGCTGTTTTTT. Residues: CASSNSPGQGGELFF.

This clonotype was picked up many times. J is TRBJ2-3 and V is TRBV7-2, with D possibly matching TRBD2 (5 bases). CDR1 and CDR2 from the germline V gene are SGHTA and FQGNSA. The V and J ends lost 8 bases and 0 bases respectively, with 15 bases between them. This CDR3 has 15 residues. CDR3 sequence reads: CASRRGRTSTDTQYF. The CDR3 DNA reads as TGTGCCAGCCGTCGTGGGCGGACTAGCACAGATACGCAGTATTTT.

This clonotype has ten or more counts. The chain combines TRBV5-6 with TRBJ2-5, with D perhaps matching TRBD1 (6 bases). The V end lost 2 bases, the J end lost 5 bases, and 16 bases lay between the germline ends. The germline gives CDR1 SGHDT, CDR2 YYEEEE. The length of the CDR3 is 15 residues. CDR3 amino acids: CASSFLAGAWETQYF. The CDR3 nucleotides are TGTGCCAGCAGCTTTCTTGCAGGGGCGTGGGAGACCCAGTACTTC.

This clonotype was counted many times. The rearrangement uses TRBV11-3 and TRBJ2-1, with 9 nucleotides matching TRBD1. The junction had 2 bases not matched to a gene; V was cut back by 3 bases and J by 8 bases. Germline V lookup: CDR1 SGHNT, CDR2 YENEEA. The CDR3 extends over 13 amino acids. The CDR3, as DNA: TGTGCCAGCAGCTTCACAGGGGGCGATGAGCAGTTCTTC. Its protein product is CASSFTGGDEQFF.

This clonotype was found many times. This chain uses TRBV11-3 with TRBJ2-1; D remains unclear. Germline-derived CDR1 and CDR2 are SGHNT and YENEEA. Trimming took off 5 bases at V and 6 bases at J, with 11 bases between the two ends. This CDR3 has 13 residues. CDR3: CASSLGPLNEQFF. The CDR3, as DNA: TGTGCCAGCAGCCTTGGACCCCTCAATGAGCAGTTCTTC. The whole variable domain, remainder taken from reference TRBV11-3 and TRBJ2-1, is EAGVVQSPRYKIIEKKQPVAFWCNPISGHNTLYWYLQNLGQGPELLIRYENEEAVDDSQLPKDRFSAERLKGVDSTLKIQPAELGDSAVYLCASSLGPLNEQFFGPGTRLTVL.

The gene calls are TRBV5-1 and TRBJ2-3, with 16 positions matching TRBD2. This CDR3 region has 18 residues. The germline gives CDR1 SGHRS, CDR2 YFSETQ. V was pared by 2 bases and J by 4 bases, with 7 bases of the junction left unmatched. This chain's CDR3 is CASSLPGLAGGLSDTQYF. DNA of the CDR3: TGCGCCAGCAGCTTACCGGGACTAGCGGGAGGGTTGTCAGATACGCAGTATTTT.

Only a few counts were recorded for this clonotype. CDR3: CASSLEYRGDTQYF. Here the CDR3 DNA reads TGTGCCAGCAGCTTAGAGTACAGGGGAGATACGCAGTATTTT. V is TRBV7-6 and J is TRBJ2-3, with 7 positions matching TRBD1. V shed 1 base and J 5 bases; nucleotides not matched to a gene: 3. The germline gives CDR1 SGHVS, CDR2 FNYEAQ. There are 14 residues in the CDR3.

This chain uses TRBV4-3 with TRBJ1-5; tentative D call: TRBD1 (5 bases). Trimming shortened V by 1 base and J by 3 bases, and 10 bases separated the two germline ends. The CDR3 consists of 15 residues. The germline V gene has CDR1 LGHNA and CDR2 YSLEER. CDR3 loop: CASSQAWGFNQPQHF. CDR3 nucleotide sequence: TGCGCCAGCAGCCAAGCCTGGGGGTTCAATCAGCCCCAGCATTTT.

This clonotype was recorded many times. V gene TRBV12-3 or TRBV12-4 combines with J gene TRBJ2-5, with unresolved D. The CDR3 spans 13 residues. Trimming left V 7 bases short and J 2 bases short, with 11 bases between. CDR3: CASKFAYQETQYF. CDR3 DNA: TGTGCCAGCAAGTTCGCGTATCAAGAGACCCAGTACTTC.

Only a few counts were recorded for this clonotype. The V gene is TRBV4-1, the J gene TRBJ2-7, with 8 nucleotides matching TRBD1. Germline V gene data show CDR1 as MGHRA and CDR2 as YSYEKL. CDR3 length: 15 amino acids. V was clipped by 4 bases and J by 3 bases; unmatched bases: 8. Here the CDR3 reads CASSRLQGDNYEQYF. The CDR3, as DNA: TGCGCCAGCAGCCGCCTACAGGGGGACAACTACGAGCAGTACTTC.

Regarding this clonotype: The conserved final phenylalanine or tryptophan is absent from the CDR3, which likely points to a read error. As DNA, the CDR3 is TGTGCCAGTAGTACCGGACTAGCGGGAGCAGGGGAGACCCAGTACGTC. It translates to CASSTGLAGAGETQYV. The chain links TRBV19 to TRBJ2-5; 13 bases map to TRBD2. V lost 4 bases to trimming and J lost 5 bases; unmatched junction nucleotides: 7. The CDR3 is 16 residues long. Looked up from germline, CDR1 is LNHDA and CDR2 is SQIVND (reference sequence).

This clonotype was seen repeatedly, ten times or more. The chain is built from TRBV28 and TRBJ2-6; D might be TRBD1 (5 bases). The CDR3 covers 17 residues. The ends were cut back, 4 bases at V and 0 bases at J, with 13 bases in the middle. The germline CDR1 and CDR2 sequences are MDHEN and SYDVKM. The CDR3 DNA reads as TGTGCCAGCAGTTCCCCAGGGATCGGCTCTGGGGCCAACGTCCTGACTTTC. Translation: CASSSPGIGSGANVLTF.

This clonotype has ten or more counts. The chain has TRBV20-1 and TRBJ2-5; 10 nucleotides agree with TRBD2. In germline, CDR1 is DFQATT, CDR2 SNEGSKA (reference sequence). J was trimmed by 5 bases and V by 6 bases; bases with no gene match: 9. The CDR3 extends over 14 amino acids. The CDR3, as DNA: TGCAGTGCAACCGGAGCGGGAGGGCGGGAGACCCAGTACTTC. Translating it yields CSATGAGGRETQYF.

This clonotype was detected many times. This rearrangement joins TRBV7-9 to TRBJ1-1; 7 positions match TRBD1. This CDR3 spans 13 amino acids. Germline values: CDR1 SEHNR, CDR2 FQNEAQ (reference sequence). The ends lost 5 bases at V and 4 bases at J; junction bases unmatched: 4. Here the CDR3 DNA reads TGTGCCAGCAGCGCTCAGGGGGGCACTGAAGCTTTCTTT. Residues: CASSAQGGTEAFF.

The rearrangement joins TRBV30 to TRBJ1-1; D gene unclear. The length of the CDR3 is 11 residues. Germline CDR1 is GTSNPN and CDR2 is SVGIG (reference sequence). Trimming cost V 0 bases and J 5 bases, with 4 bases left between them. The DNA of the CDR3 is TGTGCCTGGAGTGTAGGAACTGAAGCTTTCTTT. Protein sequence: CAWSVGTEAFF.

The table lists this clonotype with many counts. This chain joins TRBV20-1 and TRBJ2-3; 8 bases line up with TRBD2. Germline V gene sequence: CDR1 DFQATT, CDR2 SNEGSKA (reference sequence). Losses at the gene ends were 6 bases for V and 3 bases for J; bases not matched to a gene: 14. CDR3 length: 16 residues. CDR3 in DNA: TGCAGTGCGACTCGACTAGCGCGGAGGGGGACAGATACGCAGTATTTT. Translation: CSATRLARRGTDTQYF.

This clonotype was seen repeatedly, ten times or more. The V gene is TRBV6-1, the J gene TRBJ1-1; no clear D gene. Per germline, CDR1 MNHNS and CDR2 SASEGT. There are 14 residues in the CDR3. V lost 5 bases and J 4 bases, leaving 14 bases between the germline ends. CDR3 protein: CASSYQDGSTEAFF. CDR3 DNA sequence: TGTGCCAGCAGTTACCAGGACGGCTCCACTGAAGCTTTCTTT.

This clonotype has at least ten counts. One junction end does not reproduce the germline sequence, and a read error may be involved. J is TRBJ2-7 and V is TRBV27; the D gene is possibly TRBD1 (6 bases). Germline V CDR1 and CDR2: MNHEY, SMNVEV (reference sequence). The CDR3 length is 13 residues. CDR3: CASSLDSSHEQYF. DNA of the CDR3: TGTGCCAGCAGCCTGGACAGCTCCCACGAGCAGTACTTC.

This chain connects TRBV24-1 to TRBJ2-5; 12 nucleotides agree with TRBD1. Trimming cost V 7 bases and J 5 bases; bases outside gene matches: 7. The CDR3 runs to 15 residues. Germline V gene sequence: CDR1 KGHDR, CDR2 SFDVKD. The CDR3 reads CATSAGTGGSETQYF. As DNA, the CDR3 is TGTGCCACCAGCGCCGGGACAGGGGGCTCGGAGACCCAGTACTTC.

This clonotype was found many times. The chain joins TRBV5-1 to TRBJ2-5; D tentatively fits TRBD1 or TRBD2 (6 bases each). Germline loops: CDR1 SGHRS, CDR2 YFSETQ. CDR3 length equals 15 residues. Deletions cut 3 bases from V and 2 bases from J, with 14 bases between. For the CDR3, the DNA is TGCGCCAGCAGCTCGCTTCCGGGGGCACAAGAGACCCAGTACTTC. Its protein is CASSSLPGAQETQYF.

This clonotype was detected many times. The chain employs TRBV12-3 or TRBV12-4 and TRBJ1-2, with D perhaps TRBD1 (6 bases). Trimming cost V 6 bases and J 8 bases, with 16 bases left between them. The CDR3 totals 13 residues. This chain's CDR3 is CASSPSRGYGYTF. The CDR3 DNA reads TGTGCCAGCAGCCCCAGCAGGGGATACGGCTACACCTTC.

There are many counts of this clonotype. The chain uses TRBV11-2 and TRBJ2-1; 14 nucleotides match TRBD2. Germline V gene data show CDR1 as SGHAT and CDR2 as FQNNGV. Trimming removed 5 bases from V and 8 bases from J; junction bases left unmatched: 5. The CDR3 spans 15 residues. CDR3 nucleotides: TGTGCCAGCAGCAGACTAGCGGGAGGGGTAGATGAGCAGTTCTTC. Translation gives CASSRLAGGVDEQFF.

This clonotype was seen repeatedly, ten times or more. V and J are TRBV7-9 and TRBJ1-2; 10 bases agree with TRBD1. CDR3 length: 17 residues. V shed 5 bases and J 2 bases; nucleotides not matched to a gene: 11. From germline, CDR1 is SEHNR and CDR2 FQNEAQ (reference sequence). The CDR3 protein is CASSASDRGRPNYGYTF. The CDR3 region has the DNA TGTGCCAGCAGCGCCAGTGACAGGGGGCGGCCCAACTATGGCTACACCTTC.